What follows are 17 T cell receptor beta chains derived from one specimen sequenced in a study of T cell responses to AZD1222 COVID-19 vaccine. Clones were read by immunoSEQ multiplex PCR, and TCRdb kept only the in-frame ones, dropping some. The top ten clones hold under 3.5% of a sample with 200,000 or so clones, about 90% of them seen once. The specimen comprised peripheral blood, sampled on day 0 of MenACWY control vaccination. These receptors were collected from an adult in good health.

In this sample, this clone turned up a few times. The CDR3 is CASSQDFSNQPQHF. The CDR3 DNA is TGTGCCAGCAGCCAGGACTTTTCGAATCAGCCCCAGCATTTT. This rearrangement joins TRBV7-9 to TRBJ1-5; D ambiguous. Germline V gene data show CDR1 as SEHNR and CDR2 as FQNEAQ (reference sequence). Trimming stripped 5 bases from V and 4 bases from J, with 12 bases between. This CDR3 has 14 residues.

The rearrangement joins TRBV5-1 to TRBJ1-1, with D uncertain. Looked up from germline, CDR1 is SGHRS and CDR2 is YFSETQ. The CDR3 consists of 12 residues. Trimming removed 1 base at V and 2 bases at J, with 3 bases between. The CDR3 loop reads CASSLPNTEAFF. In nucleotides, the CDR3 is TGCGCCAGCAGCTTGCCCAACACTGAAGCTTTCTTT.

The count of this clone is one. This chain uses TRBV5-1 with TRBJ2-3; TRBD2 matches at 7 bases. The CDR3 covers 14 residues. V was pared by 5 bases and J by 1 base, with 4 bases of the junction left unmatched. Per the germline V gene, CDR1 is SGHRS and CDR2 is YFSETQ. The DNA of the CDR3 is TGCGCCAGCAGGGGAGGGTCCGGCACAGATACGCAGTATTTT. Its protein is CASRGGSGTDTQYF.

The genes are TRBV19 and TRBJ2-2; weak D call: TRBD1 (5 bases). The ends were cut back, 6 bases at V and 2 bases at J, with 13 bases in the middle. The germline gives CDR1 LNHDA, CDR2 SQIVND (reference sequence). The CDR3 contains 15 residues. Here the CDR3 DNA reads TGTGCCAGTAGAATCCAAGGGGCCAACACCGGGGAGCTGTTTTTT. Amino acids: CASRIQGANTGELFF.

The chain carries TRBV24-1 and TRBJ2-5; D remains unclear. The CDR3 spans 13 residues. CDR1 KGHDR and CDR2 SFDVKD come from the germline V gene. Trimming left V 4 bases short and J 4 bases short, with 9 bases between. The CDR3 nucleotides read TGTGCCACCAGTGACGATAATCGAGAGACCCAGTACTTC. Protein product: CATSDDNRETQYF.

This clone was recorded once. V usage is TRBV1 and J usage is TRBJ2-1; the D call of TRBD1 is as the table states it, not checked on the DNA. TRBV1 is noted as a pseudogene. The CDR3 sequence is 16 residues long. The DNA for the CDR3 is TGCACCAGCAGCCAAGTCCGGGACAGACTCTACAATGAGCAGTTCTTC. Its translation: CTSSQVRDRLYNEQFF.

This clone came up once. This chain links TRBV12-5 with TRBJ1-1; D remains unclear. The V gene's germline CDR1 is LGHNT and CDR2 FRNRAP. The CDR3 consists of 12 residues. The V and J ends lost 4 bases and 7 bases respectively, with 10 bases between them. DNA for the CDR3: TGTGCTAGTGGTTCCATCTCGGGTGAAGCTTTCTTT. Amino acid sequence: CASGSISGEAFF.

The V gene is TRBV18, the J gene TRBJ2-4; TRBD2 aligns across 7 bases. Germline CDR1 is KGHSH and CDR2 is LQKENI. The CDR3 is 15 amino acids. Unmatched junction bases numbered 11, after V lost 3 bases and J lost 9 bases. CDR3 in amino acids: CASSPPSGEGTIQYF. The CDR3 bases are TGTGCCAGCTCACCGCCTTCTGGGGAGGGGACCATTCAGTACTTC.

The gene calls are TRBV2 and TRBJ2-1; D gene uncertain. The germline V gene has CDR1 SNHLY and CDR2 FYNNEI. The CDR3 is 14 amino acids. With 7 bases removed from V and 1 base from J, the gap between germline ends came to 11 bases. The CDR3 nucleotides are TGTGCCAGCAAACCCGATCTTTCCTACAATGAGCAGTTCTTC. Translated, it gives CASKPDLSYNEQFF.

CDR3 amino acids: CASSHGQSLYGYTF. CDR3 bases: TGTGCCAGCAGCCACGGACAGAGCCTCTATGGCTACACCTTC. This sequence joins TRBV14 and TRBJ1-2, with D perhaps TRBD1 (6 bases). The length of the CDR3 is 14 residues. CDR1 SGHDN and CDR2 FVKESK come from the germline V gene. Trimming removed 3 bases from V and 4 bases from J, with 12 bases in between.

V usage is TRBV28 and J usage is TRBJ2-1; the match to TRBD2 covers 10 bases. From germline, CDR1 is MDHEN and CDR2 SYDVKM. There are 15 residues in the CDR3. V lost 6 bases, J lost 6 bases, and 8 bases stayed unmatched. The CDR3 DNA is TGTGCCAGCAGGCCTGGACTAGCGGAGGGCAATGAGCAGTTCTTC. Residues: CASRPGLAEGNEQFF. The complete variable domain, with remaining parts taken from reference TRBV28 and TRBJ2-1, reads DVKVTQSSRYLVKRTGEKVFLECVQDMDHENMFWYRQDPGLGLRLIYFSYDVKMKEKGDIPEGYSVSREKKERFSLILESASTNQTSMYLCASRPGLAEGNEQFFGPGTRLTVL.

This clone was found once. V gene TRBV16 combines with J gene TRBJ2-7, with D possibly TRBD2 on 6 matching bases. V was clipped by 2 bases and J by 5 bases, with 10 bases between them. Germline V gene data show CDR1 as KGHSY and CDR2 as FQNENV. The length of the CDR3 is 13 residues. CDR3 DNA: TGTGCCAGCAGCCAAGCCAGGGAGGACGAGCAGTACTTC. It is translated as CASSQAREDEQYF.

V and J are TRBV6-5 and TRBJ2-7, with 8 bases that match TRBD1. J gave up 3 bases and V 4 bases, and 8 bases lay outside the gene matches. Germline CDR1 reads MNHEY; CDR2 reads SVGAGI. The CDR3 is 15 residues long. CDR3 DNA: TGTGCCAGCAGTTCGGACAGGGCTCTAGGCTACGAGCAGTACTTC. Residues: CASSSDRALGYEQYF.

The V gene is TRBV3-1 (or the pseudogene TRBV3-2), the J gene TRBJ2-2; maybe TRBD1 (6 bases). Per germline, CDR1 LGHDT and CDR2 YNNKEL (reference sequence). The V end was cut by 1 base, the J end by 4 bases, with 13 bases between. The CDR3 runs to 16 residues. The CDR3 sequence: CASSQVIQGGTGELFF. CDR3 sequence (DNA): TGTGCCAGCAGCCAAGTTATACAGGGTGGCACCGGGGAGCTGTTTTTT.

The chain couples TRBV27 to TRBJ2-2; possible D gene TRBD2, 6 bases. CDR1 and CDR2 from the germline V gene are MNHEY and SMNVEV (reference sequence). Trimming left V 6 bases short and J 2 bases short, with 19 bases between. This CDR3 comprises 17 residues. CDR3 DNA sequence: TGTGCCAGCAGCTCCTTCCTCGGGACTGTAAACACCGGGGAGCTGTTTTTT. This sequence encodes CASSSFLGTVNTGELFF.

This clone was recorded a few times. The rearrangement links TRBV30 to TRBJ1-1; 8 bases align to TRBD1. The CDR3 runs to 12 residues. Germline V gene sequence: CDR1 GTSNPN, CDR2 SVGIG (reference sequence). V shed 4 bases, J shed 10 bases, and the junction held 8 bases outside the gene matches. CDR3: CAWTKQGAAAFF. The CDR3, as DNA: TGTGCCTGGACTAAGCAGGGGGCTGCAGCTTTCTTT.

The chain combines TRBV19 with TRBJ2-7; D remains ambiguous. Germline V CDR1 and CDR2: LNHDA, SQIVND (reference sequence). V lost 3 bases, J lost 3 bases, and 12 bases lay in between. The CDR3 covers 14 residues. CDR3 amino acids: CASSIGTDHYEQYF. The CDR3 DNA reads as TGTGCCAGTAGTATTGGAACAGATCACTACGAGCAGTACTTC.